The following is a T cell receptor beta chain sequence with its context. Antigen specificity is unknown. The sample comes from a study of OX40 agonist ivuxolimab in advanced cancers. Study summary: While on treatment, patients had intravenous ivuxolimab at 0.01 to 10 mg/kg every 2 weeks. Study observations and caveats: Dose levels from 0.1 to 3.0 mg/kg saw CD4+ and CD8+ blood T cells expand clonally by week 6. The study found that CD8+ T cells averaged more expanded clones than CD4+.

Sequencing used immunoSEQ multiplex PCR; TCRdb keeps in-frame clones, though not all of them. The repertoire includes roughly 48,000 clones, nearly 85% of them detected once, and roughly 1.1% sits in the top ten. This CDR3 has 14 amino acids. V gave up 4 bases and J gave up 4 bases; unmatched junction bases: 3. Germline V gene data show CDR1 as SNHLY and CDR2 as FYNNEI. The sequence derives from an adult with an advanced solid tumor such as melanoma, head and neck, liver or kidney cancer. Source: CD4+ or CD8+ T cells sorted from blood, taken in a trial of the OX40 agonist ivuxolimab. The J gene is TRBJ2-5, the V gene TRBV2, with 10 bases identical to TRBD1. The CDR3 bases are TGTGCCAGCAGTGCATGGACAGGGGGAGAGACCCAGTACTTC. This gives the protein CASSAWTGGETQYF.